These T cell receptor beta chains were read from a single sample in a study of T cell responses to AZD1222 COVID-19 vaccine. Assay used: immunoSEQ multiplex PCR; TCRdb lists only in-frame clones, some missing. Of some 78,000 clones detected, 83% appear once; the ten largest clones hold approximately 1.4%. The sample consisted of peripheral blood, taken 28 days after the second AZD1222 dose. The receptors here all came from an adult who received the AZD1222 COVID-19 vaccine. CDR3s include the opening cysteine and the closing phenylalanine or tryptophan. D genes are given only for firm matches. Size is stated for part of the rows, as once, few or many counts, or as a class when the clone is expanded.

V gene	clone size	J gene	D gene	CDR3 protein	CDR3 DNA
TRBV19	once	TRBJ2-2	-	CASSMRRQKNTGELFF	TGTGCCAGTAGTATGAGGCGGCAGAAGAACACCGGGGAGCTGTTTTTT
TRBV30	-	TRBJ1-1	-	CAWSWGDTEAFF	TGTGCCTGGAGTTGGGGAGACACTGAAGCTTTCTTT
TRBV4-3	-	TRBJ2-3	-	CASSQGAGSADTQYF	TGCGCCAGCAGCCAAGGGGCAGGGTCCGCAGATACGCAGTATTTT
TRBV6-2/TRBV6-3	once	TRBJ2-1	TRBD2	CASNPLAGPYNEQFF	TGTGCCAGCAACCCACTAGCGGGACCGTACAATGAGCAGTTCTTC
TRBV24-1	-	TRBJ1-5	-	CATSDSRFEHQPQHF	TGTGCCACCAGTGATTCCAGGTTTGAACATCAGCCCCAGCATTTT
TRBV29-1	few	TRBJ2-1	TRBD2	CSVEDDIASGRRFLYNEQFF	TGCAGCGTTGAAGATGATATCGCTAGCGGGAGGAGATTCCTCTACAATGAGCAGTTCTTC
TRBV5-1	few	TRBJ1-1	-	CASSLNPREANTEAFF	TGCGCCAGCAGCCTCAACCCCAGAGAAGCGAACACTGAAGCTTTCTTT
TRBV15	-	TRBJ1-2	-	CATRGDGGYGYTF	TGTGCCACCAGGGGGGACGGGGGCTATGGCTACACCTTC
TRBV5-1	-	TRBJ2-5	-	CASSLSSPETQYF	TGCGCCAGCAGCTTGAGCTCCCCGGAGACCCAGTACTTC
TRBV27	once	TRBJ1-1	-	CASSWGTNTEAFF	TGTGCCAGCAGTTGGGGGACGAACACTGAAGCTTTCTTT
TRBV10-3	few	TRBJ1-6	TRBD1	CAIQQGDNSPLHF	TGTGCCATCCAACAGGGGGATAATTCACCCCTCCACTTT
TRBV27	once	TRBJ1-6	-	CASATYREDSPLHF	TGTGCCAGCGCGACGTACAGGGAAGATTCACCCCTCCACTTT
TRBV28	-	TRBJ2-7	TRBD1	CASSLRQGAYEQYF	TGTGCCAGCAGTTTGCGACAGGGGGCCTACGAGCAGTACTTC
TRBV28	-	TRBJ1-4	-	CASGGGLATNEKLFF	TGTGCCAGTGGGGGGGGCCTTGCAACTAATGAAAAACTGTTTTTT
TRBV30	-	TRBJ2-2	TRBD2	CAWNSGLAGSNTGELFF	TGTGCCTGGAATTCGGGACTAGCGGGATCGAACACCGGGGAGCTGTTTTTT
TRBV13	once	TRBJ2-1	-	CASRVGGVGSYNEQFF	TGTGCCAGCAGGGTAGGAGGGGTAGGTTCCTACAATGAGCAGTTCTTC
TRBV15	-	TRBJ1-5	-	CATSREGAGHRFRPQHF	TGTGCCACCAGCAGAGAGGGGGCGGGACACCGGTTTAGGCCCCAGCATTTT
TRBV6-2/TRBV6-3	-	TRBJ1-1	TRBD1	CASSTRQGAQSREAFF	TGTGCCAGCAGCACCAGACAGGGGGCACAAAGCCGGGAAGCTTTCTTT
TRBV12-5	-	TRBJ1-3	-	CASGLVQPGNSGNTIYF	TGTGCTAGTGGTTTGGTACAACCGGGAAACTCTGGAAACACCATATATTTT
TRBV7-3	once	TRBJ2-2	-	CASSPGRGRGELFF	TGTGCCAGCAGCCCCGGGAGAGGGCGCGGGGAGCTGTTTTTT
TRBV7-2	-	TRBJ2-7	-	CASSLKSVNGHEQYF	TGTGCCAGCAGCTTAAAGAGCGTTAATGGCCACGAGCAGTACTTC
TRBV5-4	-	TRBJ2-7	-	CASSPATRKSYEQYF	TGTGCCAGCAGCCCCGCCACACGAAAATCCTACGAGCAGTACTTC
TRBV28	-	TRBJ1-2	-	CASSSPATYGYTF	TGTGCCAGCAGTTCGCCGGCTACCTATGGCTACACCTTC
TRBV7-9	few	TRBJ2-7	TRBD1	CASSLRSGTAKPYEQYF	TGTGCCAGCAGCTTGCGCTCGGGGACAGCAAAACCCTACGAGCAGTACTTC
TRBV5-4	-	TRBJ2-5	-	CASTTVPRSQETQYF	TGTGCCAGCACCACCGTCCCCAGGAGTCAAGAGACCCAGTACTTC
TRBV6-5	once	TRBJ1-2	-	CAAAIGDGYTF	TGTGCCGCAGCGATTGGCGACGGCTACACCTTC
TRBV10-3	-	TRBJ2-3	-	CATLGGEGTDTQYF	TGTGCCACCCTAGGAGGTGAGGGCACAGATACGCAGTATTTT
TRBV2	once	TRBJ2-7	-	CASSEAGARSYEQYF	TGTGCCAGCAGTGAAGCGGGAGCCCGCTCCTACGAGCAGTACTTC
TRBV27	once	TRBJ2-7	TRBD1	CASSGDREYSYEQYF	TGTGCCAGCAGCGGGGACAGGGAATACTCCTACGAGCAGTACTTC
TRBV15	-	TRBJ1-3	-	CATSRDGYSGNTIYF	TGTGCCACCAGCAGAGATGGCTACTCTGGAAACACCATATATTTT
TRBV7-2	-	TRBJ1-5	-	CASSGGGGNQPQHF	TGTGCCAGCAGCGGAGGGGGGGGCAATCAGCCCCAGCATTTT
TRBV2	-	TRBJ2-7	TRBD1	CASSEGTGPYEQYF	TGTGCCAGCAGTGAGGGGACAGGGCCCTACGAGCAGTACTTC
TRBV5-5	-	TRBJ2-5	-	CASSSHTQETQYF	TGTGCCAGCAGCTCCCATACGCAAGAGACCCAGTACTTC
TRBV6-5	once	TRBJ1-1	-	CASSYSGRGGTEAFF	TGTGCCAGCAGTTACTCAGGACGGGGGGGCACTGAAGCTTTCTTT
TRBV27	once	TRBJ2-5	TRBD1	CASSLSIRSPGQLQETQYF	TGTGCCAGCAGTTTATCCATCCGGTCCCCGGGACAGCTCCAAGAGACCCAGTACTTC
TRBV3-1/TRBV3-2	-	TRBJ2-3	-	CASSQVLGSTDTQYF	TGTGCCAGCAGCCAAGTCCTAGGCTCCACAGATACGCAGTATTTT
TRBV28	-	TRBJ1-4	TRBD1	CASSLAAGGKKEKLFF	TGTGCCAGCAGTCTAGCCGCAGGGGGTAAGAAGGAAAAACTGTTTTTT
TRBV10-3	-	TRBJ2-7	-	CAISESSGLGESSYEQYF	TGTGCCATCAGTGAGTCCTCTGGGTTGGGGGAGAGCTCCTACGAGCAGTACTTC
TRBV30	-	TRBJ2-2	TRBD2	CAWSVDASGSSGELFF	TGTGCCTGGAGTGTGGATGCTAGCGGGAGCTCCGGGGAGCTGTTTTTT
TRBV21-1	-	TRBJ2-1	-	CASSKGWDEQFF	TGTGCCAGCAGCAAAGGGTGGGATGAGCAGTTCTTC
TRBV9	-	TRBJ2-1	-	CASSESGSYNEQFF	TGTGCCAGCAGCGAGTCGGGCTCCTACAATGAGCAGTTCTTC
TRBV5-1	-	TRBJ2-1	TRBD1	CASSNDRDSYNEQFF	TGCGCCAGCAGCAACGACAGGGATTCCTACAATGAGCAGTTCTTC
TRBV5-1	few	TRBJ2-7	TRBD2	CASSLLAESYEQYF	TGCGCCAGCAGCTTACTAGCGGAGTCCTACGAGCAGTACTTC
TRBV5-1	-	TRBJ1-3	-	CASSLEKPGNTIYF	TGCGCCAGCAGCTTGGAAAAGCCTGGAAACACCATATATTTT
TRBV6-1	-	TRBJ2-2	-	CASSGVWGASSGELFF	TGTGCCAGCAGTGGAGTATGGGGGGCTAGTTCCGGGGAGCTGTTTTTT
TRBV19	-	TRBJ1-6	TRBD1	CASSVADREYNSPLHF	TGTGCCAGTAGCGTAGCGGACAGGGAGTATAATTCACCCCTCCACTTT
TRBV6-1	-	TRBJ1-5	-	CASSERREGNQPQHF	TGTGCCAGCAGTGAAAGGAGGGAGGGGAATCAGCCCCAGCATTTT
TRBV3-1/TRBV3-2	once	TRBJ1-2	-	CASRPAGSNYGYTF	TGTGCCAGCAGACCTGCAGGGTCTAACTATGGCTACACCTTC
TRBV7-6	-	TRBJ2-1	-	CASSDGGRSRNEQFF	TGTGCCAGCAGTGATGGGGGGAGGAGTCGCAATGAGCAGTTCTTC
TRBV30	-	TRBJ1-5	-	CAYSRGEGRNQPQHF	TGTGCCTACTCCAGGGGAGAGGGTCGAAATCAGCCCCAGCATTTT
TRBV7-9	few	TRBJ2-6	-	CASSLGGRRSGGANVLTF	TGTGCCAGCAGCTTAGGTGGCAGAAGGTCTGGAGGGGCCAACGTCCTGACTTTC